This entry lists 9 T cell receptor beta chains sequenced from one sample in a study of T cells after yellow fever vaccination. Using its own MiXCR run on the 5' RACE reads, TCRdb lists one record per CDR3 protein. The data hold some 120,000 distinct CDR3 sequences, with more than 7.5% observed a single time. Sample: CD8+ T cells sorted from PBMCs, taken 45 days after the yellow fever booster vaccination. Receptors were obtained from a man in his thirties or forties who received the YFV17D yellow fever vaccine.

The table lists this clonotype with many counts. This chain joins TRBV4-2 and TRBJ2-7; no definite D call. The CDR3 is made up of 14 amino acids. Germline CDR1 is LGHNA and CDR2 is YNFKEQ. With 1 base removed from V and 4 bases from J, the gap between germline ends came to 11 bases. The DNA of the CDR3 is TGTGCCAGCAGCCAAGGCAGTTACCCTTACGAGCAGTACTTC. The encoded protein is CASSQGSYPYEQYF.

This clonotype was observed at least ten times. The chain combines TRBV6-5 with TRBJ2-1; TRBD1 matches at 11 bases. With 5 bases clipped from V and 10 bases from J, the junction kept 10 bases outside the gene matches. From germline, CDR1 is MNHEY and CDR2 SVGAGI. The CDR3 consists of 15 residues. The CDR3 is CASSHRDRGLEEQFF. In DNA form, the CDR3 reads TGTGCCAGCAGTCACCGGGACAGGGGGTTAGAGGAGCAGTTCTTC.

This clonotype has only a few counts. The V and J genes are TRBV9 and TRBJ2-2; possibly TRBD2 for D (5 bases). This CDR3 spans 15 amino acids. CDR1 and CDR2 from the germline V gene are SGDLS and YYNGEE. V was trimmed by 1 base and J by 2 bases, leaving 9 bases between them. Here the CDR3 reads CASSVFDYNTGELFF. Written as DNA, the CDR3 is TGTGCCAGCAGCGTATTCGACTATAACACCGGGGAGCTGTTTTTT.

The table lists this clonotype with many counts. The rearrangement links TRBV7-9 to TRBJ2-7; possibly TRBD1 for D (5 bases). Germline CDR1 reads SEHNR; CDR2 reads FQNEAQ (reference sequence). The CDR3 spans 13 residues. Deletions cut 0 bases from V and 7 bases from J, with 10 bases between. The CDR3 DNA follows: TGTGCCAGCAGCTTAGCGGCAGGGCAAGAGCAGTACTTC. Translating it yields CASSLAAGQEQYF. Based on the CDR3 plus reference TRBV7-9 and TRBJ2-7, the full variable domain is DTGVSQNPRHKITKRGQNVTFRCDPISEHNRLYWYRQTLGQGPEFLTYFQNEAQLEKSRLLSDRFSAERPKGSFSTLEIQRTEQGDSAMYLCASSLAAGQEQYFGPGTRLTVT.

This clonotype was detected many times. This chain links TRBV29-1 with TRBJ1-1; D unclear. The CDR3 runs 10 residues. V was shortened by 6 bases and J by 8 bases, with 10 bases between the two germline ends. Germline values: CDR1 SQVTM, CDR2 ANQGSEA. The CDR3 DNA sequence: TGCAGCGTCGCGGACGGGGAAGCTTTCTTT. It specifies CSVADGEAFF.

This clonotype was observed many times. The chain has TRBV7-6 and TRBJ2-1; 7 nucleotides match TRBD2. V was pared by 5 bases and J by 9 bases, with 7 bases of the junction left unmatched. This CDR3 spans 13 amino acids. Germline CDR1 and CDR2: SGHVS and FNYEAQ. The CDR3 is CASSAGESSEQFF. CDR3 coding DNA: TGTGCCAGCAGCGCGGGAGAAAGCAGTGAGCAGTTCTTC.

This clonotype was seen more than once but under ten times. The V gene is TRBV5-6, the J gene TRBJ2-3; TRBD1 is a possible D gene (5 bases). This CDR3 has 13 residues. In germline, CDR1 is SGHDT, CDR2 YYEEEE. V was shortened by 2 bases and J by 7 bases, with 11 bases between the two germline ends. The CDR3 loop is CASSLDSVHTQYF. The CDR3 DNA sequence: TGTGCCAGCAGCTTAGACAGCGTGCATACGCAGTATTTT.

This clonotype has more than one count but fewer than ten. The rearrangement uses TRBV20-1 and TRBJ1-2, with D perhaps matching TRBD1 (6 bases). CDR1 DFQATT and CDR2 SNEGSKA come from the germline V gene (reference sequence). V was cut by 1 base and J by 4 bases, with 19 bases left in between. The CDR3 is made up of 16 amino acids. CDR3 in amino acids: CSARALGAIDFYGYTF. As DNA, the CDR3 is TGCAGTGCTAGAGCTCTGGGGGCGATCGACTTCTATGGCTACACCTTC.

This clonotype was observed a handful of times. V and J are TRBV27 and TRBJ1-5, with D possibly TRBD1 on 6 matching bases. The V and J ends lost 5 bases and 3 bases respectively, with 23 bases between them. Germline values: CDR1 MNHEY, CDR2 SMNVEV (reference sequence). The CDR3 spans 18 residues. The CDR3 loop is CASSAGGRGGVYNQPQHF. CDR3 bases: TGTGCCAGCAGTGCCGGGGGCCGGGGCGGGGTGTACAATCAGCCCCAGCATTTT.